Presented here are 5 T cell receptor beta chains from one specimen sequenced in a study of cytomegalovirus exposure and HLA in healthy donors. 13 Jbeta primers and 60 Vbeta primers were used for the PCR. Assay used: immunoSEQ multiplex PCR; TCRdb lists only in-frame clones, some missing. The sample lists 130,000 to 150,000 clones, roughly 80% occurring once. The sample was PBMCs. The receptors shown here come from a middle-aged woman in good health and CMV-seropositive.

The rearrangement uses TRBV9 and TRBJ2-1; weak D call: TRBD2 (7 bases). This CDR3 has 13 residues. Per the germline V gene, CDR1 is SGDLS and CDR2 is YYNGEE. Between the trimmed V and J ends, which lost 7 bases and 4 bases, there was a span of 12 bases. The CDR3 loop reads CASAKGGYNEQFF. CDR3 nucleotides: TGTGCCAGCGCCAAGGGGGGGTACAATGAGCAGTTCTTC.

This sequence joins TRBV6-1 and TRBJ2-4; D remains ambiguous. The CDR3 is made up of 14 amino acids. Trimming cost V 3 bases and J 1 base, with 7 bases left between them. Germline CDR1 MNHNS, CDR2 SASEGT. This CDR3 is CASSESKAKNIQYF. For the CDR3, the DNA is TGTGCCAGCAGTGAGAGTAAGGCCAAAAACATTCAGTACTTC.

The chain combines TRBV4-1 with TRBJ2-5, with D unresolved. The CDR3 totals 13 residues. From germline, CDR1 is MGHRA and CDR2 YSYEKL. The V end was cut by 1 base, the J end by 4 bases, with 7 bases between. Here the CDR3 DNA reads TGCGCCAGCAGCCAAGGACTCTTAGAGACCCAGTACTTC. Its protein product is CASSQGLLETQYF.

This chain links TRBV5-4 with TRBJ2-5; the match to TRBD2 covers 7 bases. The V and J ends lost 1 base and 8 bases, in that order; junction bases with no gene match: 2. From germline, CDR1 is SGHNT and CDR2 YYREEE (reference sequence). The CDR3 covers 12 residues. The CDR3 here is CASSLPGGTQYF. The CDR3 bases are TGTGCCAGCAGCTTGCCGGGAGGAACCCAGTACTTC.

J is TRBJ1-5 and V is TRBV6-1; TRBD1 matches at 11 bases. The CDR3 loop spans 16 amino acids. CDR1 is MNHNS and CDR2 is SASEGT in the germline V gene. V dropped 0 bases and J dropped 6; count of bases not matched to a gene: 4. CDR3 nucleotide sequence: TGTGCCAGCAGTGAAGCGGGACAGGGGGTAGGTCAGCCCCAGCATTTT. Translation gives CASSEAGQGVGQPQHF.